Only one count was recorded for the clone carrying this T cell receptor beta chain. Antigen unknown. This entry comes from a study of cytomegalovirus exposure and HLA in healthy donors. Findings of the study overall: The classifier reportedly diagnosed cytomegalovirus status with high specificity and sensitivity. The majority of TCR sequences were rare, yet some public TCRs appeared in many donors. Cytomegalovirus-associated status was assigned to approximately 160 TCR beta chains.

Separate from the roughly 700-subject first cohort was the approximately 120-subject validation cohort, to which the donors belonged. Method: immunoSEQ multiplex PCR; TCRdb's copy keeps in-frame clones and lacks some. The sample lists approximately 140,000 clones; approximately 86% were seen once. CDR3 length equals 15 residues. CDR1 SGHRS and CDR2 YFSETQ come from the germline V gene. V was shortened by 0 bases and J by 5 bases, with 9 bases between the two germline ends. The gene calls are TRBV5-1 and TRBJ1-6; D remains unclear. What was sequenced was PBMCs. The sequence derives from a man aged 18-30 years in good health and CMV-seropositive. The CDR3 coding sequence is TGCGCCAGCAGCTTGGAAGGGAGGAATAATTCACCCCTCCACTTT. It translates to CASSLEGRNNSPLHF.